The present TCR beta chain was sequenced within a study of cytomegalovirus exposure and HLA in healthy donors. Study-level results: A highly shared variant cluster was judged a likely technical artifact.

PCR was performed using 60 Vbeta and 13 Jbeta primers. Source study methods: A later analysis tallied 65 million to 85 million unique TCR beta chains, 8.5 million to 11 million of them shared. Assay: immunoSEQ multiplex PCR; the TCRdb copy retains only in-frame clones and omits some. Clone size and V and J calls were adopted from that table, with D and trimming inferred from the DNA. This table has 110,000 to 150,000 clones, 78% appearing once. With respect to this clone: As yet, its antigen is unknown.

CDR3 length equals 12 residues. Looked up from germline, CDR1 is WSHSY and CDR2 is SAAADI. Trimming shortened V by 9 bases and J by 0 bases, and 8 bases separated the two germline ends. The sequence was obtained from a male donor in good health and CMV-seronegative. J is TRBJ1-2 and V is TRBV10-2; no clear D gene. Sequencing used PBMCs. The CDR3 nucleotides are TGCGCCAGTTTACAACCTAACTATGGCTACACCTTC. As protein: CASLQPNYGYTF.